The 26 T cell receptor beta chains below all came from one sample that was sequenced in a study of cytomegalovirus exposure and HLA in healthy donors. This table comes from immunoSEQ multiplex PCR, and its TCRdb copy is limited to in-frame clones, with some not included. Among 150,000 to 180,000 clones, 70% to 90% were seen once, and the ten largest hold about 22%. Specimen: PBMCs. The receptors derive from a man in his late teens or twenties in good health and CMV-seropositive.

This sequence joins TRBV25-1 and TRBJ2-7; unclear D gene. The CDR3 is 13 residues long. The germline V gene encodes CDR1 MGHDK and CDR2 SYGVNS. Trimming shortened V by 3 bases and J by 1 base, and 7 bases separated the two germline ends. The CDR3 bases are TGTGCCAGCAGTGATCACGGTTCCTACGAGCAGTACTTC. Translating gives CASSDHGSYEQYF.

This chain joins TRBV5-1 and TRBJ1-2; tentative D call: TRBD1 (5 bases). CDR3 length: 15 amino acids. CDR1 and CDR2 (germline): SGHRS, YFSETQ. Trimming shortened V by 3 bases and J by 2 bases, and 14 bases separated the two germline ends. Written as DNA, the CDR3 is TGCGCCAGCAGCTGGCAGGCAGGGTCCAACTATGGCTACACCTTC. It is translated as CASSWQAGSNYGYTF.

This chain links TRBV10-3 with TRBJ1-1; TRBD1 might be the D (5 bases). Germline V gene sequence: CDR1 ENHRY, CDR2 SYGVKD. The CDR3 extends over 13 amino acids. V dropped 8 bases and J dropped 2 bases, with 12 bases sitting between them. The CDR3 coding sequence is TGTGCCATCTGGACATCGGGCAACACTGAAGCTTTCTTT. Translating gives CAIWTSGNTEAFF.

This chain connects TRBV21-1 to TRBJ1-2. TRBV21-1 is given as a pseudogene. This CDR3 region has 12 residues. CDR3 amino acids: CARMGRYYGYTF. The CDR3 region has the DNA TGTGCCAGAATGGGGAGGTACTATGGCTACACCTTC.

V and J are TRBV9 and TRBJ2-3; D is undetermined. In germline, CDR1 is SGDLS, CDR2 YYNGEE. The V end was cut by 0 bases, the J end by 6 bases, with 11 bases between. The CDR3 has 14 residues. CDR3 DNA: TGTGCCAGCAGCGTAGTAGGCCTGGAGGATACGCAGTATTTT. It specifies CASSVVGLEDTQYF.

V and J are TRBV19 and TRBJ1-4; 7 bases match TRBD1. The V segment lost 8 bases and the J segment 4 bases; nucleotides outside the gene matches: 4. The CDR3 runs 13 residues. Per the germline V gene, CDR1 is LNHDA and CDR2 is SQIVND (reference sequence). DNA for the CDR3: TGTGCCAGTCTGGGACAGTATAATGAAAAACTGTTTTTT. Translating gives CASLGQYNEKLFF. Based on the CDR3 plus reference TRBV19 and TRBJ1-4, the full variable domain is DGGITQSPKYLFRKEGQNVTLSCEQNLNHDAMYWYRQDPGQGLRLIYYSQIVNDFQKGDIAEGYSVSREKKESFPLTVTSAQKNPTAFYLCASLGQYNEKLFFGSGTQLSVL.

CDR3: CASSPREVGGQYF. The CDR3 DNA follows: TGTGCCAGCAGCCCCCGAGAGGTGGGGGGGCAGTACTTC. V usage is TRBV7-6 and J usage is TRBJ2-7, with a weak D call TRBD2 (6 bases). Germline lookup yields CDR1 SGHVS and CDR2 FNYEAQ. This CDR3 has 13 amino acids. V shed 5 bases and J shed 9 bases, with 17 bases lying between them.

The CDR3 region has the DNA TGTGCCAGCAGCTTAGGTTTCGGGACAAGAGGGGCTGAGACCCAGTACTTC. This gives the protein CASSLGFGTRGAETQYF. The chain couples TRBV7-2 to TRBJ2-5; possibly TRBD1 for D (6 bases). From germline, CDR1 is SGHTA and CDR2 FQGNSA. This CDR3 is 17 amino acids long. The ends were cut back, 1 base at V and 5 bases at J, with 20 bases in the middle.

This rearrangement joins TRBV4-2 to TRBJ1-3, with D possibly being TRBD1 (6 bases). Germline CDR1 LGHNA, CDR2 YNFKEQ. Trimming left V 4 bases short and J 0 bases short, with 13 bases between. The CDR3 extends over 16 amino acids. DNA of the CDR3: TGTGCCAGCAGCCGTTCGACAGGAGACTCTGGAAACACCATATATTTT. Amino acids: CASSRSTGDSGNTIYF.

The rearrangement joins TRBV19 to TRBJ2-5; perhaps TRBD1 as D (5 bases). V lost 4 bases, J lost 5 bases, and 20 bases lay in between. Germline V gene sequence: CDR1 LNHDA, CDR2 SQIVND (reference sequence). The length of the CDR3 is 16 residues. In nucleotides, the CDR3 is TGTGCCAGTAGTAAATCGGTCGACTGGGGCGGTGAGACCCAGTACTTC. It codes for CASSKSVDWGGETQYF. Supplemented by reference TRBV19 and TRBJ2-5, the full variable domain reads DGGITQSPKYLFRKEGQNVTLSCEQNLNHDAMYWYRQDPGQGLRLIYYSQIVNDFQKGDIAEGYSVSREKKESFPLTVTSAQKNPTAFYLCASSKSVDWGGETQYFGPGTRLLVL.

The V and J genes are TRBV2 and TRBJ1-5; no reliable D call. V was cut by 1 base and J by 9 bases, with 4 bases left in between. CDR1 and CDR2 (germline): SNHLY, FYNNEI. The CDR3 is made up of 11 amino acids. The CDR3 sequence is CASSEVGPQHF. The CDR3 coding sequence is TGTGCCAGCAGTGAAGTCGGGCCCCAGCATTTT.

The genes are TRBV7-2 and TRBJ2-1; D is perhaps TRBD2 (5 bases). The V and J ends lost 1 base and 6 bases respectively, with 7 bases between them. This CDR3 region has 13 residues. CDR1 is SGHTA, CDR2 FQGNSA, per germline. CDR3 loop: CASSLGTFNEQFF. CDR3 bases: TGTGCCAGCAGCTTAGGGACTTTCAATGAGCAGTTCTTC.

The J gene is TRBJ2-2, the V gene TRBV6-6; 12 nucleotides match TRBD1. Losses at the gene ends were 6 bases for V and 5 bases for J; bases not matched to a gene: 7. Germline lookup yields CDR1 MNHNY and CDR2 SVGAGI (reference sequence). The CDR3 totals 16 residues. The CDR3 protein is CASRTRDRGPTGELFF. CDR3 DNA sequence: TGTGCCAGCAGAACGAGGGACAGGGGGCCAACCGGGGAGCTGTTTTTT.

As DNA, the CDR3 is TGCGCCAGCAGACTTCTAGCGGGAGGGCACAATGAGCAGTTCTTC. This gives the protein CASRLLAGGHNEQFF. This chain joins TRBV5-1 and TRBJ2-1; 12 positions match TRBD2. This CDR3 is built from 15 residues. J was trimmed by 5 bases and V by 5 bases; bases with no gene match: 5. Germline V CDR1 and CDR2: SGHRS, YFSETQ.

The chain carries TRBV7-2 and TRBJ2-3; D unresolved. In germline, CDR1 is SGHTA, CDR2 FQGNSA. Between the trimmed V and J ends, which lost 3 bases and 1 base, there was a span of 11 bases. This CDR3 spans 15 amino acids. The CDR3 loop reads CASSFRGDGTDTQYF. DNA for the CDR3: TGTGCCAGCAGCTTCCGAGGAGACGGCACAGATACGCAGTATTTT.

The chain carries TRBV29-1 and TRBJ1-1, with TRBD1 matching 7 bases. CDR1 and CDR2 from the germline V gene are SQVTM and ANQGSEA. Germline trimming cut 7 bases from V and 11 bases from J; bases unmatched to any gene: 10. The CDR3 consists of 11 residues. This CDR3 is CSATGQSGAFF. CDR3 DNA: TGCAGCGCCACGGGACAGTCAGGGGCTTTCTTT.

The chain carries TRBV5-4 and TRBJ2-1, with D hard to call. The germline V gene has CDR1 SGHNT and CDR2 YYREEE (reference sequence). CDR3 size: 17 residues. The germline V and J ends were trimmed by 4 bases and 0 bases, with 17 bases remaining between them. The CDR3 DNA reads as TGTGCCAGCAGCCCACAAGTCCGGGTGAGCTCCTACAATGAGCAGTTCTTC. This codes for CASSPQVRVSSYNEQFF.

A note on this clone: The same CDR3 arises from other DNA sequences in this sample as well. The genes are TRBV5-1 and TRBJ2-5; 9 bases map to TRBD2. The CDR3 is made up of 14 amino acids. Germline lookup yields CDR1 SGHRS and CDR2 YFSETQ. J gave up 2 bases and V 5 bases, and 4 bases lay outside the gene matches. The CDR3 loop reads CASSSGLAQETQYF. The CDR3 DNA is TGCGCCAGCAGTTCCGGACTAGCGCAAGAGACCCAGTACTTC. Based on the CDR3 plus reference TRBV5-1 and TRBJ2-5, the full variable domain is KAGVTQTPRYLIKTRGQQVTLSCSPISGHRSVSWYQQTPGQGLQFLFEYFSETQRNKGNFPGRFSGRQFSNSRSEMNVSTLELGDSALYLCASSSGLAQETQYFGPGTRLLVL.

This clone was seen repeatedly, ten times or more. The same CDR3 can be traced to other DNA sequences in this sample. The rearrangement joins TRBV5-4 to TRBJ2-5; D uncertain. Trimming took 3 bases from V and 3 from J, leaving 3 bases between them. The CDR3 has 11 residues. Germline CDR1 is SGHNT and CDR2 is YYREEE (reference sequence). The chain's CDR3 is CASSSKETQYF. CDR3 DNA: TGTGCCAGCAGCTCCAAAGAGACCCAGTACTTC.

The chain combines TRBV4-2 with TRBJ2-7; 8 positions match TRBD2. In germline, CDR1 is LGHNA, CDR2 YNFKEQ. The V and J ends lost 1 base and 0 bases, in that order; junction bases with no gene match: 11. This CDR3 has 18 residues. The CDR3: CASSQGGGGSGASYEQYF. CDR3 coding DNA: TGTGCCAGCAGCCAAGGGGGGGGTGGTAGCGGGGCCTCCTACGAGCAGTACTTC.

The chain carries TRBV5-1 and TRBJ2-1, with D possibly being TRBD2 (5 bases). This CDR3 region has 15 residues. Germline V gene sequence: CDR1 SGHRS, CDR2 YFSETQ. Trimming cost V 0 bases and J 6 bases, with 13 bases left between them. CDR3 in DNA: TGCGCCAGCAGCTTGGCCCCTAGCAATCCCAATGAGCAGTTCTTC. Translated: CASSLAPSNPNEQFF. The variable domain in full, with the rest retrieved from reference TRBV5-1 and TRBJ2-1, is KAGVTQTPRYLIKTRGQQVTLSCSPISGHRSVSWYQQTPGQGLQFLFEYFSETQRNKGNFPGRFSGRQFSNSRSEMNVSTLELGDSALYLCASSLAPSNPNEQFFGPGTRLTVL.

The chain recombines TRBV6-5 with TRBJ1-3; D is perhaps TRBD1 (5 bases). Germline values: CDR1 MNHEY, CDR2 SVGAGI. This CDR3 spans 15 amino acids. V was trimmed by 5 bases and J by 0 bases, leaving 11 bases between them. CDR3 sequence: CASSSGTDSGNTIYF. The CDR3 DNA follows: TGTGCCAGCAGTAGCGGGACGGACTCTGGAAACACCATATATTTT.

This clone was found a few times. The DNA of the CDR3 is TGTGCCAGCCGGACAGGGGTTGCGGGTCAGCCCCAGCATTTT. This codes for CASRTGVAGQPQHF. The rearrangement links TRBV6-5 to TRBJ1-5; 9 positions match TRBD1. The CDR3 extends over 14 amino acids. The germline CDR1 and CDR2 sequences are MNHEY and SVGAGI. Unmatched junction bases numbered 8, after V lost 8 bases and J lost 6 bases.

Only a few counts were recorded for this clone. The chain has TRBV5-6 and TRBJ2-5; weak D call: TRBD2 (7 bases). CDR3 length equals 15 residues. Trimming removed 4 bases at V and 4 bases at J, with 17 bases between. Per the germline V gene, CDR1 is SGHDT and CDR2 is YYEEEE. In nucleotides, the CDR3 is TGTGCCAGCAGCCCCTGGGAGGGGGGGTCAGAGACCCAGTACTTC. Its translation: CASSPWEGGSETQYF.

This clone was seen once. V is TRBV18 and J is TRBJ1-1; D possibly corresponds to TRBD1 (5 bases). Trimming cost V 6 bases and J 1 base, with 12 bases left between them. This CDR3 has 14 residues. Germline V gene lookup returns CDR1 KGHSH and CDR2 LQKENI. The CDR3, as DNA: TGTGCCAGCTCCCGACCTACAGGGAACACTGAAGCTTTCTTT. Protein product: CASSRPTGNTEAFF.

The CDR3 is CASSSGHRTGLLDEQYF. DNA of the CDR3: TGTGCCAGCAGCTCGGGACACCGGACTGGACTCCTAGACGAGCAGTACTTC. The chain carries TRBV7-9 and TRBJ2-7, with D perhaps matching TRBD1 (6 bases). Germline CDR1 SEHNR, CDR2 FQNEAQ (reference sequence). Trimming stripped 4 bases from V and 5 bases from J, with 24 bases between. The length of the CDR3 is 17 residues.